This TCR beta chain was sequenced for a study of patients and donors after allogeneic stem cell transplantation. CDR1 is LGHDT and CDR2 is YNNKEL in the germline V gene (reference sequence). V was pared by 3 bases and J by 0 bases, with 18 bases between. CDR3 length: 19 amino acids. TCRdb re-analysed the RT-PCR reads in MiXCR, keeping a single row per CDR3 protein. The sample has more than 850,000 distinct CDR3 sequences, approximately 19% seen once; the top ten hold around 6%. Source material: blood, either unsorted or a sorted T cell fraction (not recorded which). This clonotype originated in a human donor who was either an allogeneic HSCT recipient or a stem cell or donor lymphocyte infusion donor (not recorded which). It is not recorded whose cells these are; they may come from a transplant donor. The rearrangement links TRBV3-1 to TRBJ1-6, with D hard to call. The CDR3 loop reads CASSHKTSFSSSYNSPLHF. The CDR3 coding sequence is TGTGCCAGCAGCCATAAGACTTCTTTCTCGAGCTCCTATAATTCACCCCTCCACTTT.